This T cell receptor beta chain was identified in a study of T cells in narcolepsy. Study summary: Donors had narcolepsy type 1 or type 2, or were healthy controls.

Study-wide points: Autoreactive HCRT-specific and TRIB2-specific clonotypes were marked in same-patient CSF-versus-blood CD4+ comparisons. Blood of same and different patients, but not healthy controls, reportedly held recurring autoreactive clonotypes. No autoreactive T cell clone sequences appeared in some memory CD4+ repertoires.

Measured with immunoSEQ multiplex PCR; TCRdb has only the in-frame clones, and not every one. Of about 27,000 clones listed, roughly 86% are singletons. To note about this clone: The antigen is unknown.

The sample consisted of CD45RA- memory CD4+ T cells from PBMCs. This sequence originates from a human donor with narcolepsy.

CDR3 in DNA: TGTGCCAGCAGGAAAGCGTCCGAGCAGTACTTC. This sequence encodes CASRKASEQYF. The chain is built from TRBV6-6 and TRBJ2-7; D is ambiguous. This CDR3 comprises 11 residues. V lost 6 bases to trimming and J lost 6 bases, with 9 bases between them. CDR1 and CDR2 (germline): MNHNY, SVGAGI (reference sequence).